This TCR beta chain emerged from a study of neurological immune-mediated disorders. Whole-study results and caveats: The study found the most TCR clonal expansion in HTLV-1-associated myelopathy and the least in multiple sclerosis, below healthy controls.

There are 12 residues in the CDR3. V lost 4 bases to trimming and J lost 10 bases; unmatched junction nucleotides: 1. CDR1 and CDR2 from the germline V gene are LGHDT and YNNKEL (reference sequence). Time point defined: longitudinal time-point 2. Healthy controls were blood bank volunteers in Maryland, USA. 2 million unsorted PBMCs were stored in RNAlater at -80 °C before RNA extraction. With regard to this clonotype: Its cognate antigen is unknown.

The cDNA came from 5'RACE with 10-nucleotide random UMIs. TCRdb independently ran MiXCR on the 5' RACE reads; one entry per CDR3 protein. The sample comprises fewer than 35,000 distinct CDR3 sequences, 10% to 15% of which are singletons, and approximately 2.3% rests with the top ten. The chain is built from TRBV3-1 and TRBJ2-2; 9 bases map to TRBD2. The TCR was taken from a woman between 40 and 55 years old in good health. Sequencing used PBMCs. The CDR3 region has the DNA TGTGCCAGCAGCCTAGCGGGGGCGGAGCTGTTTTTT. It yields the protein CASSLAGAELFF.